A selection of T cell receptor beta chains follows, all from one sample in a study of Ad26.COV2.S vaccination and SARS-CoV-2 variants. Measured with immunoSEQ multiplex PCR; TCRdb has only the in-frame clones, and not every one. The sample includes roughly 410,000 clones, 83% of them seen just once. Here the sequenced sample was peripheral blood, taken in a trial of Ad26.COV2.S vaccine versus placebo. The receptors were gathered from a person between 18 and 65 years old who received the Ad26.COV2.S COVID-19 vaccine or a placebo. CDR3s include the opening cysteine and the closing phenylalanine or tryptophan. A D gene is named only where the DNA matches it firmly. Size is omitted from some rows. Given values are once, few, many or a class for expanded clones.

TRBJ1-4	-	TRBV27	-	CASSLSIYGREVFF	TGTGCCAGCAGTTTATCCATTTATGGCAGGGAAGTGTTTTTT
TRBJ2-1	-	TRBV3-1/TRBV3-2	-	CASSARTGYNEQFF	TGTGCCAGCAGCGCCCGGACTGGTTACAATGAGCAGTTCTTC
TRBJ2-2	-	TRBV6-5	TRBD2	CASSPGLMNTGELFF	TGTGCCAGCAGCCCGGGACTAATGAACACCGGGGAGCTGTTTTTT
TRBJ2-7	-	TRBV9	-	CASSPFESFHEQYF	TGTGCCAGCAGTCCCTTCGAAAGCTTCCACGAGCAGTACTTC
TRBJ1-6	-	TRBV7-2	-	CASSLGVRTNSPLHF	TGTGCCAGCAGCCTAGGGGTCAGGACAAATTCACCCCTCCACTTT
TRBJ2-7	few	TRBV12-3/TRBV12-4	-	CASSPRVGYEQYF	TGTGCCAGCAGTCCCCGCGTGGGGTACGAGCAGTACTTC
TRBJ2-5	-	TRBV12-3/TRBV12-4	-	CASSFSETQYF	TGTGCCAGCAGTTTTTCGGAGACCCAGTACTTC
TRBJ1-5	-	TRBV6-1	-	CASSEARRQPQHF	TGTGCCAGCAGTGAAGCTCGTAGACAGCCCCAGCATTTT
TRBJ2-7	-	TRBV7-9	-	CASSPPEGLGYEQYF	TGTGCCAGCAGCCCCCCCGAGGGCTTGGGGTACGAGCAGTACTTC
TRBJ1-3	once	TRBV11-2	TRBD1	CASSFLTGAGNTIYF	TGTGCCAGCAGCTTCCTTACAGGGGCTGGAAACACCATATATTTT
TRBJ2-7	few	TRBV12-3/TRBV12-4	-	CASSLAGGPEQYF	TGTGCCAGCAGTTTAGCGGGGGGGCCCGAGCAGTACTTC
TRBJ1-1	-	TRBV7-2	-	CASSVQGGAEAFF	TGTGCCAGCAGCGTACAGGGAGGGGCTGAAGCTTTCTTT
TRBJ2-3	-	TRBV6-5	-	CASVPPGEDTQYF	TGTGCCAGCGTACCTCCGGGGGAGGATACGCAGTATTTT
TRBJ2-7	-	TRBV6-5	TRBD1	CASSPGDRVDEQYF	TGTGCCAGCAGTCCCGGGGACAGGGTCGACGAGCAGTACTTC
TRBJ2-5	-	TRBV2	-	CASSFETQYF	TGTGCCAGCAGTTTCGAGACCCAGTACTTC
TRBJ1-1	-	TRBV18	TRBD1	CASSLYSTGTGVLTEAFF	TGTGCCAGCTCACTATACTCGACCGGGACAGGGGTTTTGACTGAAGCTTTCTTT
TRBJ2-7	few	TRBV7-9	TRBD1	CASHRQGLVYEQYF	TGTGCCAGCCACCGACAGGGGCTAGTCTACGAGCAGTACTTC